This TCR beta chain was retrieved from a study of technical replicates of blood from a handful of donors. The assay was immunoSEQ multiplex PCR, and TCRdb's table has in-frame clones only and misses some. The data show more than 75,000 clones, with 80% to 90% seen just once and 4.8% held by the top ten. The trim removed 5 bases at V and 5 bases at J, leaving 14 bases unmatched. CDR1 is SGHAT, CDR2 FQNNGV, per germline. This CDR3 region has 16 residues. Sequenced material: PBMCs. The chain uses TRBV11-2 and TRBJ1-1, with 7 bases matching TRBD1. The receptor was derived from a human donor in good health. Some clones in this sample may be carry-over from other donors' samples. In DNA, the CDR3 is TGTGCCAGCAGCAACTTGTTGGGGTCAGGGGGGACTGAAGCTTTCTTT. Protein sequence: CASSNLLGSGGTEAFF.